The 15 T cell receptor beta chains listed next were all sequenced from one sample in a study of blood T cell repertoires in COVID-19. Clones were sequenced by immunoSEQ multiplex PCR, and TCRdb holds only the in-frame ones, with some missing. Among around 28,000 clones listed, roughly 85% were seen once. Sequencing used peripheral blood. The receptors were gathered from a human donor in a cohort sampled during active COVID-19.

The count of this clone is one. The CDR3 sequence is CASSNQGWRETQYF. CDR3 bases: TGTGCCAGCAGCAACCAGGGGTGGCGAGAGACCCAGTACTTC. The genes are TRBV7-2 and TRBJ2-5, with D possibly being TRBD1 (6 bases). The CDR3 runs 14 residues. With 5 bases removed from V and 4 bases from J, the gap between germline ends came to 14 bases. CDR1 and CDR2 from the germline V gene are SGHTA and FQGNSA.

The chain uses TRBV30 and TRBJ2-3; weak D call: TRBD2 (7 bases). Trimming cost V 0 bases and J 3 bases, with 13 bases left between them. The CDR3 totals 15 residues. In germline, CDR1 is GTSNPN, CDR2 SVGIG (reference sequence). The CDR3 coding sequence is TGTGCCTGGAGTGTTCGGGGGGCTAGGACAGATACGCAGTATTTT. This gives the protein CAWSVRGARTDTQYF.

As DNA, the CDR3 is TGTGCCAGCAGCTTATACGGGGTCGAGCAGTACTTC. As protein: CASSLYGVEQYF. This rearrangement joins TRBV7-2 to TRBJ2-7; a possible D gene is TRBD2 (5 bases). V shed 2 bases and J shed 6 bases, with 8 bases lying between them. There are 12 residues in the CDR3. Germline CDR1 and CDR2: SGHTA and FQGNSA.

This clone has more than one count but fewer than ten. The rearrangement links TRBV19 to TRBJ2-3; 7 nucleotides match TRBD2. Losses at the gene ends were 4 bases for V and 0 bases for J; bases not matched to a gene: 16. The CDR3 totals 19 residues. CDR1 is LNHDA, CDR2 SQIVND, per germline (reference sequence). The CDR3 protein is CASSTPPGGAGVSTDTQYF. The CDR3 coding sequence is TGTGCCAGTAGTACCCCCCCAGGAGGGGCGGGGGTGAGCACAGATACGCAGTATTTT.

This clone came up a few times. This chain connects TRBV6-1 to TRBJ1-4; 10 nucleotides agree with TRBD1. Germline trimming cut 2 bases from V and 2 bases from J; bases unmatched to any gene: 2. This CDR3 spans 16 amino acids. CDR1 is MNHNS, CDR2 SASEGT, per germline. The CDR3 coding sequence is TGTGCCAGCAGTGAATGGGGACAGGGGACTAATGAAAAACTGTTTTTT. It yields the protein CASSEWGQGTNEKLFF.

The chain recombines TRBV4-2 with TRBJ2-1, with TRBD2 matching over 8 bases. V gave up 3 bases and J gave up 9 bases; unmatched junction bases: 16. This CDR3 has 17 residues. The germline CDR1 and CDR2 sequences are LGHNA and YNFKEQ. CDR3 sequence: CASSHRGRGGVSGEQFF. DNA of the CDR3: TGTGCCAGCAGCCACCGGGGACGGGGGGGCGTGAGCGGTGAGCAGTTCTTC.

This clone was seen a single time. The chain couples TRBV29-1 to TRBJ1-4, with 7 bases aligning to TRBD1. Trimming cost V 6 bases and J 6 bases; bases outside gene matches: 7. This CDR3 is built from 13 residues. Per germline, CDR1 SQVTM and CDR2 ANQGSEA. The CDR3 loop is CSVVAGGYEKLFF. CDR3 sequence (DNA): TGCAGCGTCGTGGCAGGGGGGTATGAAAAACTGTTTTTT.

This clone was seen more than once but under ten times. The chain couples TRBV7-9 to TRBJ2-7; maybe TRBD1 (6 bases). The germline CDR1 and CDR2 sequences are SEHNR and FQNEAQ (reference sequence). V gave up 3 bases and J gave up 3 bases, with 12 bases separating them. The CDR3 has 14 amino acids. This chain's CDR3 is CASSLSWDNYEQYF. The DNA of the CDR3 is TGTGCCAGCAGCTTGAGCTGGGACAACTACGAGCAGTACTTC.

This sequence joins TRBV7-9 and TRBJ2-5, with D unresolved. Germline-derived CDR1 and CDR2 are SEHNR and FQNEAQ (reference sequence). This CDR3 spans 15 amino acids. Trimming cost V 4 bases and J 5 bases, with 17 bases left between them. CDR3 DNA sequence: TGTGCCAGCAGCTCCCCGCTGGAGTTTGCGGAGACCCAGTACTTC. Its translation is CASSSPLEFAETQYF.

This chain's CDR3 is CASSWGQGAEQAFF. In DNA, the CDR3 is TGTGCCAGTAGCTGGGGACAGGGGGCGGAACAAGCTTTCTTT. The rearrangement uses TRBV19 and TRBJ1-1, with 12 bases matching TRBD1. The CDR3 spans 14 residues. The trim removed 6 bases at V and 9 bases at J, leaving 8 bases unmatched. The germline V gene encodes CDR1 LNHDA and CDR2 SQIVND (reference sequence). The full variable domain, in which reference TRBV19 and TRBJ1-1 provide the parts outside the CDR3, is DGGITQSPKYLFRKEGQNVTLSCEQNLNHDAMYWYRQDPGQGLRLIYYSQIVNDFQKGDIAEGYSVSREKKESFPLTVTSAQKNPTAFYLCASSWGQGAEQAFFGQGTRLTVV.

The genes are TRBV7-2 and TRBJ2-4; 10 positions agree with TRBD1. Germline trimming cut 5 bases from V and 8 bases from J; bases unmatched to any gene: 3. The CDR3 is made up of 13 amino acids. Germline CDR1 reads SGHTA; CDR2 reads FQGNSA. CDR3 protein: CASSRTGGDIQYF. The CDR3 bases are TGTGCCAGCAGCCGGACAGGGGGAGACATTCAGTACTTC. Full variable domain (remainder filled in from reference TRBV7-2 and TRBJ2-4): GAGVSQSPSNKVTEKGKDVELRCDPISGHTALYWYRQSLGQGLEFLIYFQGNSAPDKSGLPSDRFSAERTGGSVSTLTIQRTQQEDSAVYLCASSRTGGDIQYFGAGTRLSVL.

The V and J genes are TRBV15 and TRBJ2-5, with a tentative D call TRBD1 (6 bases). Germline loops: CDR1 LNHNV, CDR2 YYDKDF (reference sequence). V was cut by 1 base and J by 5 bases, with 14 bases left in between. The CDR3 is 15 residues long. The CDR3: CATSRAASRGETQYF. The CDR3 DNA reads as TGTGCCACCAGCAGAGCTGCATCGAGGGGGGAGACCCAGTACTTC.

The genes are TRBV4-3 and TRBJ2-1, with D perhaps TRBD1 (6 bases). The ends were cut back, 1 base at V and 5 bases at J, with 6 bases in the middle. Germline CDR1 LGHNA, CDR2 YSLEER. The CDR3 loop spans 13 amino acids. CDR3 protein: CASSQGGHNEQFF. The CDR3 DNA reads TGCGCCAGCAGCCAAGGGGGGCACAATGAGCAGTTCTTC.

V and J are TRBV9 and TRBJ2-7, with 10 bases lining up with TRBD2. Germline values: CDR1 SGDLS, CDR2 YYNGEE. The CDR3 has 15 amino acids. The junction had 4 bases not matched to a gene; V was cut back by 0 bases and J by 4 bases. The CDR3 region is CASSVDTSGEYEQYF. For the CDR3, the DNA is TGTGCCAGCAGCGTAGATACTAGCGGGGAGTACGAGCAGTACTTC.

The chain couples TRBV24-1 to TRBJ2-3, with D hard to call. Trimming stripped 1 base from V and 6 bases from J, with 10 bases between. The CDR3 consists of 14 residues. Per the germline V gene, CDR1 is KGHDR and CDR2 is SFDVKD. CDR3 amino acids: CATSDFPRMDTQYF. Here the CDR3 DNA reads TGTGCCACCAGTGATTTTCCCAGAATGGATACGCAGTATTTT.